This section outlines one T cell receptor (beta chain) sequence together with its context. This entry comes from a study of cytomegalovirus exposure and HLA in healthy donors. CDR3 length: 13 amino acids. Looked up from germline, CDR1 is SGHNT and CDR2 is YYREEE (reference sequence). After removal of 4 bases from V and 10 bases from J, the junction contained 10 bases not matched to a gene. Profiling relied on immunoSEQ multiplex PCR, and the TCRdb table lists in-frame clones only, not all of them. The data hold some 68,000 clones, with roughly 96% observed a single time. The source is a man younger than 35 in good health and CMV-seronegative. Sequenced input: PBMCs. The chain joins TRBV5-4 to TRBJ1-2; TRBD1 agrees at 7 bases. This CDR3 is CASSPGGTVTYTF. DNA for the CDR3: TGTGCCAGCAGCCCTGGCGGGACAGTGACCTACACCTTC. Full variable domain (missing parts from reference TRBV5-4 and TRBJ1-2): ETGVTQSPTHLIKTRGQQVTLRCSSQSGHNTVSWYQQALGQGPQFIFQYYREEENGRGNFPPRFSGLQFPNYSSELNVNALELDDSALYLCASSPGGTVTYTFGSGTRLTVV.